Here is one T cell receptor beta chain with its context. This may be a read error, as it is one base from a much larger clone. The data stem from a study of T cell responses to AZD1222 COVID-19 vaccine. The method was immunoSEQ multiplex PCR; TCRdb's version includes in-frame clones alone and lacks a portion of them. Of 200,000 to 250,000 clones in the sample, about 93% are singletons; the top ten hold 0.95% to 1.1%. Per germline, CDR1 SGHTA and CDR2 FQGNSA. V gave up 5 bases and J gave up 1 base, with 8 bases separating them. The CDR3 sequence is 13 residues long. The chain combines TRBV7-2 with TRBJ1-1; perhaps TRBD1 as D (5 bases). The sample was peripheral blood, taken on day 0 of MenACWY control vaccination. This TCR was recovered from an adult in good health. The CDR3 spells CASSVQGNTEAFF. CDR3 nucleotide sequence: TGTGCCAGCAGCGTCCAGGGGAACACTGAAGCTTTCTTT.